The 27 T cell receptor beta chains below were found in one sample sequenced in a study of OX40 agonist ivuxolimab in advanced cancers. Library method: the immunoSEQ multiplex PCR assay. TCRdb's version of the immuneACCESS table is confined to in-frame rearrangements and falls short of the full clone set. An unresolved V gene accounts for under half of the shortfall where checked; the remainder is of unknown origin. The sample table holds about 80,000 clones, of which 92% were seen once. The ten largest account for approximately 8.6% of the sample. The source material was CD4+ or CD8+ T cells sorted from blood, sampled in a trial of the OX40 agonist ivuxolimab. Source of these receptors: an adult with an advanced solid tumor such as melanoma, head and neck, liver or kidney cancer.

The chain uses TRBV21-1 and TRBJ2-7; TRBD1, the table's D call, lacks a check against the DNA. TRBV21-1 is designated a pseudogene. The CDR3 is 15 residues long. The CDR3, as DNA: TGTGCCAGCAGCACAGAGGACAGGCTGTTTCTCGAGCAGTACTTC. Protein sequence: CASSTEDRLFLEQYF.

This chain links TRBV4-1 with TRBJ2-5; 9 bases match TRBD1. V shed 3 bases and J 5 bases; nucleotides not matched to a gene: 10. The CDR3 is 16 residues long. Germline loops: CDR1 MGHRA, CDR2 YSYEKL. The CDR3 DNA is TGCGCCAGCAGCCACGCCCGGGACAGGGTGGGGGAGACCCAGTACTTC. Its translation is CASSHARDRVGETQYF.

This chain joins TRBV10-1 and TRBJ1-1; D not certain. Germline assignment: CDR1 WNHNN and CDR2 SYGVQD (reference sequence). Trimming stripped 3 bases from V and 5 bases from J, with 16 bases between. The CDR3 has 15 residues. CDR3 sequence reads: CASSELSEIGTEAFF. The CDR3 DNA reads as TGCGCCAGCAGTGAATTAAGCGAAATTGGGACTGAAGCTTTCTTT.

This chain links TRBV5-1 with TRBJ2-5, with D perhaps matching TRBD1 (7 bases). With 4 bases removed from V and 5 bases from J, the gap between germline ends came to 18 bases. This CDR3 region has 15 residues. Germline loops: CDR1 SGHRS, CDR2 YFSETQ. The CDR3 region has the DNA TGCGCCAGCAGCGGAGGGACAGCTTCCCGGGAGACCCAGTACTTC. It is translated as CASSGGTASRETQYF.

The chain links TRBV7-9 to TRBJ1-2, with a possible D match to TRBD1 (6 bases). The CDR3 covers 14 residues. Trimming removed 4 bases from V and 6 bases from J, with 15 bases in between. Germline lookup yields CDR1 SEHNR and CDR2 FQNEAQ (reference sequence). The CDR3 loop is CASSSTGSGDGYTF. CDR3 in DNA: TGTGCCAGCAGCTCTACAGGGTCGGGGGATGGCTACACCTTC.

V is TRBV30 and J is TRBJ1-2; 7 positions agree with TRBD1. The germline CDR1 and CDR2 sequences are GTSNPN and SVGIG (reference sequence). This CDR3 has 14 amino acids. V dropped 2 bases and J dropped 3; count of bases not matched to a gene: 6. CDR3 amino acids: CAWSRQGLYYGYTF. CDR3 nucleotides: TGTGCCTGGAGTAGACAGGGACTCTACTATGGCTACACCTTC.

The rearrangement uses TRBV7-8 and TRBJ2-1; 8 bases fit TRBD2. V shed 0 bases, J shed 3 bases, and the junction held 10 bases outside the gene matches. Germline CDR1 and CDR2: SGHVS and FQNEAQ. This CDR3 has 18 amino acids. The CDR3 region has the DNA TGTGCCAGCAGCTTAGCTTTGCTCGGGGGGGAGCACTACAATGAGCAGTTCTTC. Its protein is CASSLALLGGEHYNEQFF.

CDR3 bases: TGTGCCAGCAGTGAAGCGCTCCGTAGTGGCACTGAAGCTTTCTTT. Translation: CASSEALRSGTEAFF. The chain joins TRBV2 to TRBJ1-1; D uncertain. The CDR3 length is 15 residues. The V end lost 0 bases, the J end lost 4 bases, and 12 bases lay between the germline ends. Germline CDR1 is SNHLY and CDR2 is FYNNEI.

The chain links TRBV11-2 to TRBJ2-2; D gene uncertain. There are 12 residues in the CDR3. Germline lookup yields CDR1 SGHAT and CDR2 FQNNGV. Trimming stripped 5 bases from V and 6 bases from J, with 7 bases between. The CDR3 DNA reads as TGTGCCAGCAGCCCCACCGCCGGGGAGCTGTTTTTT. It specifies CASSPTAGELFF.

This sequence joins TRBV13 and TRBJ2-3, with 7 nucleotides matching TRBD2. Trimming took 5 bases from V and 3 from J; bases not matched to a gene: 2. The CDR3 runs 13 residues. Germline V gives CDR1 PRHDT, CDR2 FYEKMQ (reference sequence). The CDR3 nucleotides are TGTGCCAGCAGCCCCGGGGGGACAGATACGCAGTATTTT. It encodes CASSPGGTDTQYF.

V gene TRBV9 combines with J gene TRBJ2-2, with D perhaps matching TRBD1 (6 bases). Germline V lookup: CDR1 SGDLS, CDR2 YYNGEE. This CDR3 is 17 amino acids long. V was trimmed by 2 bases and J by 6 bases, leaving 20 bases between them. The CDR3 is CASSVGKTGKGAGELFF. The CDR3, as DNA: TGTGCCAGCAGCGTCGGGAAAACAGGGAAGGGGGCCGGGGAGCTGTTTTTT.

The J gene is TRBJ2-7, the V gene TRBV4-1, with D hard to call. Germline values: CDR1 MGHRA, CDR2 YSYEKL. This CDR3 is 14 amino acids long. With 0 bases removed from V and 5 bases from J, the gap between germline ends came to 11 bases. CDR3 coding DNA: TGCGCCAGCAGCCAAGATGGGTCGAAAAACGAGCAGTACTTC. This codes for CASSQDGSKNEQYF.

This clone was recorded once. The chain uses TRBV7-6 and TRBJ2-2; D is uncertain. Trimming cost V 7 bases and J 7 bases, with 10 bases left between them. The CDR3 has 12 residues. CDR1 is SGHVS, CDR2 FNYEAQ, per germline. The DNA of the CDR3 is TGTGCCAGCATGGGGTGGGGCGGGGAGCTGTTTTTT. Encoded protein: CASMGWGGELFF. Full variable domain (outside the CDR3, taken from reference TRBV7-6 and TRBJ2-2): GAGVSQSPRYKVTKRGQDVALRCDPISGHVSLYWYRQALGQGPEFLTYFNYEAQQDKSGLPNDRFSAERPEGSISTLTIQRTEQRDSAMYRCASMGWGGELFFGEGSRLTVL.

V usage is TRBV5-5 and J usage is TRBJ1-6; TRBD1 might be the D (6 bases). The CDR3 has 16 residues. Trimming removed 4 bases at V and 5 bases at J, with 16 bases between. From germline, CDR1 is SGHKS and CDR2 YYEKEE (reference sequence). The CDR3 spells CASSLWPRGNNSPLHF. CDR3 nucleotides: TGTGCCAGCAGCCTTTGGCCCAGGGGAAATAATTCACCCCTCCACTTT.

The V and J genes are TRBV13 and TRBJ1-2, with TRBD1 matching 7 bases. Trimming removed 7 bases from V and 3 bases from J; junction bases left unmatched: 5. The germline CDR1 and CDR2 sequences are PRHDT and FYEKMQ (reference sequence). This CDR3 is built from 13 residues. The CDR3, as DNA: TGTGCCAGCATCTCTCAGGGGGACTATGGCTACACCTTC. Translation gives CASISQGDYGYTF.

This clone showed up just once. V is TRBV23-1 and J is TRBJ2-1, with D possibly being TRBD2 (6 bases). TRBV23-1 is an open reading frame whose function is uncertain. The CDR3 contains 12 residues. V was shortened by 5 bases and J by 9 bases, with 11 bases between the two germline ends. CDR3 amino acids: CASSDGGGEQFF. The CDR3 bases are TGCGCCAGCAGTGACGGGGGAGGTGAGCAGTTCTTC.

The chain is built from TRBV9 and TRBJ2-5; the D gene could be TRBD1 or TRBD2 (7 bases each). The CDR3 totals 14 residues. Trimming removed 4 bases at V and 5 bases at J, with 15 bases between. CDR1 is SGDLS, CDR2 YYNGEE, per germline. CDR3 nucleotide sequence: TGTGCCAGCAGCATCCACAGGGGAGGGGAGACCCAGTACTTC. This sequence encodes CASSIHRGGETQYF.

The genes are TRBV27 and TRBJ2-7, with 8 bases fitting TRBD1. This CDR3 comprises 14 residues. The V and J ends lost 8 bases and 2 bases, in that order; junction bases with no gene match: 8. CDR1 and CDR2 from the germline V gene are MNHEY and SMNVEV (reference sequence). Here the CDR3 reads CASAAGTGAYEQYF. In nucleotides, the CDR3 is TGTGCCAGCGCGGCAGGGACAGGCGCCTACGAGCAGTACTTC.

The genes are TRBV29-1 and TRBJ1-1; D not resolved. The V gene lost 0 bases and the J gene lost 6 bases, with 14 bases spanning the gap. Germline CDR1 reads SQVTM; CDR2 reads ANQGSEA. The CDR3 is made up of 14 amino acids. CDR3 loop: CSVEDAILSSEAFF. CDR3 sequence (DNA): TGCAGCGTTGAAGATGCCATTCTTTCCTCTGAAGCTTTCTTT.

The V call is TRBV2, the J call TRBJ2-7, with 11 bases lining up with TRBD1. This CDR3 has 14 residues. V shed 6 bases, J shed 5 bases, and the junction held 6 bases outside the gene matches. Germline-derived CDR1 and CDR2 are SNHLY and FYNNEI. For the CDR3, the DNA is TGTGCCAGCAGGGCCGGACAGGGGGCCGACGAGCAGTACTTC. This gives the protein CASRAGQGADEQYF. Looking up the rest from reference TRBV2 and TRBJ2-7 gives the full variable domain: EPEVTQTPSHQVTQMGQEVILRCVPISNHLYFYWYRQILGQKVEFLVSFYNNEISEKSEIFDDQFSVERPDGSNFTLKIRSTKLEDSAMYFCASRAGQGADEQYFGPGTRLTVT.

The chain is built from TRBV7-9 and TRBJ1-2, with TRBD1 identical over 8 bases. In germline, CDR1 is SEHNR, CDR2 FQNEAQ (reference sequence). The V and J ends lost 4 bases and 3 bases, in that order; junction bases with no gene match: 13. The CDR3 totals 17 residues. The CDR3 reads CASSSTRMDRVDYGYTF. CDR3 nucleotides: TGTGCCAGCAGCTCGACAAGAATGGACAGGGTCGACTATGGCTACACCTTC. Variable domain in full (rest from reference TRBV7-9 and TRBJ1-2): DTGVSQNPRHKITKRGQNVTFRCDPISEHNRLYWYRQTLGQGPEFLTYFQNEAQLEKSRLLSDRFSAERPKGSFSTLEIQRTEQGDSAMYLCASSSTRMDRVDYGYTFGSGTRLTVV.

The chain links TRBV27 to TRBJ2-7, with TRBD1 as a possible D gene (7 bases). Germline V gene lookup returns CDR1 MNHEY and CDR2 SMNVEV (reference sequence). This CDR3 spans 15 amino acids. The V and J ends lost 6 bases and 5 bases respectively, with 20 bases between them. For the CDR3, the DNA is TGTGCCAGCAGATCCCAGGGGGGATCGCGCCACGAGCAGTACTTC. Protein product: CASRSQGGSRHEQYF.

The rearrangement joins TRBV7-3 to TRBJ2-2; 7 bases agree with TRBD1. The length of the CDR3 is 14 residues. The J segment lost 3 bases and the V segment lost 6 bases, leaving 4 bases of the junction unmatched. CDR1 is SGHTA and CDR2 is FQGTGA in the germline V gene. For the CDR3, the DNA is TGTGCCAGCAGTTCAGGGGGAGACACCGGGGAGCTGTTTTTT. It is translated as CASSSGGDTGELFF.

CDR3 protein: CASSYSPGGSPYEQYF. CDR3 DNA sequence: TGTGCCAGCAGTTACTCCCCCGGGGGGTCTCCTTACGAGCAGTACTTC. The chain combines TRBV6-5 with TRBJ2-7; 7 bases map to TRBD2. V was clipped by 0 bases and J by 4 bases; unmatched bases: 9. CDR1 is MNHEY and CDR2 is SVGAGI in the germline V gene. The CDR3 runs 16 residues.

This chain links TRBV9 with TRBJ1-2; TRBD1 is a possible D gene (5 bases). Between the trimmed V and J ends, which lost 0 bases and 4 bases, there was a span of 16 bases. The CDR3 extends over 16 amino acids. Germline V gives CDR1 SGDLS, CDR2 YYNGEE. The CDR3 bases are TGTGCCAGCAGCGTAGGGTGGGACGGACCATTCTATGGCTACACCTTC. This encodes CASSVGWDGPFYGYTF.

The chain joins TRBV10-2 to TRBJ2-5; D is possibly TRBD1 (5 bases). V lost 3 bases, J lost 2 bases, and 19 bases lay in between. From germline, CDR1 is WSHSY and CDR2 SAAADI. The CDR3 runs to 17 residues. This chain's CDR3 is CASSDPPFARDQETQYF. Written as DNA, the CDR3 is TGCGCCAGCAGTGACCCTCCCTTCGCCAGGGATCAAGAGACCCAGTACTTC.

In regard to this clone: The CDR3 carries no conserved terminal phenylalanine or tryptophan, so it likely arises from a read error. The rearrangement links TRBV6-6 to TRBJ2-7; the match to TRBD2 covers 7 bases. The V gene's germline CDR1 is MNHNY and CDR2 SVGAGI (reference sequence). J lost 6 bases, V lost 0 bases, and 2 bases had no gene match. The CDR3 is 13 residues long. CDR3 sequence: CASSYSSGVEQYI. The CDR3 DNA follows: TGTGCCAGCAGTTACTCGAGCGGGGTCGAGCAGTACATC.